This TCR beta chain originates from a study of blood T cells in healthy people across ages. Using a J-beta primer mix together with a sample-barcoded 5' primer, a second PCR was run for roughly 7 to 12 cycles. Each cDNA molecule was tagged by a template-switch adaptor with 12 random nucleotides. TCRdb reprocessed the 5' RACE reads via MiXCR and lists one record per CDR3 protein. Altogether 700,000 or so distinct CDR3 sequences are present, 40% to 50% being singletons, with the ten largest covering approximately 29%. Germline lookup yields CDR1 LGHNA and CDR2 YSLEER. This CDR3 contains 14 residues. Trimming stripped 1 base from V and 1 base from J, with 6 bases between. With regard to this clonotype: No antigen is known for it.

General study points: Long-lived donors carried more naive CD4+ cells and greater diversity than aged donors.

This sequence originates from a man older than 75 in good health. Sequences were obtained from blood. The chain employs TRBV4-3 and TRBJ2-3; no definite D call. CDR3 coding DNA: TGCGCCAGCAGCCAAGTTCCAGGCACAGATACGCAGTATTTT. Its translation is CASSQVPGTDTQYF.